Included here is one T cell receptor beta chain sequence, with context. Its cognate antigen is unknown. The germline gives CDR1 SGHNT, CDR2 YENEEA. This CDR3 is 12 amino acids long. Trimming stripped 6 bases from V and 6 bases from J, with 10 bases between. Both 60 Vbeta primers and 13 Jbeta primers went into the PCR. Assay: immunoSEQ multiplex PCR; the TCRdb copy retains only in-frame clones and omits some. Of roughly 110,000 clones listed, around 77% are singletons. This sample is drawn from a study of cytomegalovirus exposure and HLA in healthy donors. The overall study: From HLA-typed donors, an early data release held roughly 80 million unique TCRs. Overall study findings and caveats: Donor immune exposure was known only as CMV serostatus. A later analysis linked a missense DCLRE1C variant to TCR beta V- and J-gene trimming. Whilst most TCR sequences proved rare, a subset of public TCRs occurred across many donors.

This clonotype originated in a man in his forties in good health and CMV-seropositive. The specimen was PBMCs. The genes are TRBV11-3 and TRBJ2-3; D is possibly TRBD2 (5 bases). In DNA, the CDR3 is TGTGCCAGCAGACAAGGCGGGGATACGCAGTATTTT. Translation: CASRQGGDTQYF. The variable domain in full, with the rest retrieved from reference TRBV11-3 and TRBJ2-3, is EAGVVQSPRYKIIEKKQPVAFWCNPISGHNTLYWYLQNLGQGPELLIRYENEEAVDDSQLPKDRFSAERLKGVDSTLKIQPAELGDSAVYLCASRQGGDTQYFGPGTRLTVL.